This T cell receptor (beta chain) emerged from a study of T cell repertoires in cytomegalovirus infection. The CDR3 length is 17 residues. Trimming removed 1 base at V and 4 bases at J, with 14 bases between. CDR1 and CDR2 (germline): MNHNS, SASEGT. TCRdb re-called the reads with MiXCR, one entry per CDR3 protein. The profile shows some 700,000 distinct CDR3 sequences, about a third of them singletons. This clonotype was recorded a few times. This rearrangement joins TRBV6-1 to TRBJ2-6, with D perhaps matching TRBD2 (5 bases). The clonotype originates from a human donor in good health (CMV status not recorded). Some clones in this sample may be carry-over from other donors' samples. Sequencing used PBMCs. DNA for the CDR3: TGTGCCAGCAGTGAAGTTTCGGGGTACGCGGGGGCCAACGTCCTGACTTTC. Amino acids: CASSEVSGYAGANVLTF.